This entry concerns a single TCR beta chain. Its antigen is as yet unknown. The sample belongs to a study of cytomegalovirus exposure and HLA in healthy donors. Primers included in the PCR were 60 Vbeta and 13 Jbeta primers. Assay: immunoSEQ multiplex PCR; the TCRdb copy retains only in-frame clones and omits some. The sample contains 130,000 or so clones, around three quarters of which appear only once. Study observations and caveats: HLA-A and HLA-B allele assignments for most subjects were reportedly predicted accurately using TCR beta sequences.

Per the germline V gene, CDR1 is LNHNV and CDR2 is YYDKDF (reference sequence). The CDR3 has 13 residues. V lost 3 bases to trimming and J lost 6 bases, with 6 bases between them. This cohort consisted of healthy bone marrow donors. This TCR was sampled from a man younger than 35 in good health and CMV-seropositive. The specimen sequenced was PBMCs. This chain uses TRBV15 with TRBJ1-6; D is undetermined. CDR3 protein: CATSRDSNSPLHF. The DNA of the CDR3 is TGTGCCACCAGCAGGGACTCTAATTCACCCCTCCACTTT.